This T cell receptor (beta chain) was observed in a study of regulatory dendritic cells for organ transplantation. General study results and limits: Between individuals, the alloreactive memory CD8+ T cell pool differed considerably. The most alloreactive TCR clonotypes were found in resting memory CD8+ cells. Naive T cells showed high diversity, memory cells less, memory CD8+ least.

Assay used: immunoSEQ multiplex PCR; TCRdb lists only in-frame clones, some missing. Of about 38,000 clones in the sample, around nine tenths are singletons; the top ten hold approximately 0.11%. Concerning this clone itself: Its matching antigen is unknown.

Germline CDR1 SGDLS, CDR2 YYNGEE. This CDR3 has 15 amino acids. With 4 bases clipped from V and 3 bases from J, the junction kept 6 bases outside the gene matches. CD4+ or CD8+ T cells were sorted as naive CD45RA+ or memory CD45RO+. This clonotype was sampled from a human donor in good health. This rearrangement joins TRBV9 to TRBJ1-5, with 8 nucleotides matching TRBD1. Sequencing input: naive CD8+ T cells from blood. The subset was: CD45RA+ naive T cells. The CDR3 DNA is TGTGCCAGCAGCTACAGGGGGGAAGCCAATCAGCCCCAGCATTTT. Translation gives CASSYRGEANQPQHF.